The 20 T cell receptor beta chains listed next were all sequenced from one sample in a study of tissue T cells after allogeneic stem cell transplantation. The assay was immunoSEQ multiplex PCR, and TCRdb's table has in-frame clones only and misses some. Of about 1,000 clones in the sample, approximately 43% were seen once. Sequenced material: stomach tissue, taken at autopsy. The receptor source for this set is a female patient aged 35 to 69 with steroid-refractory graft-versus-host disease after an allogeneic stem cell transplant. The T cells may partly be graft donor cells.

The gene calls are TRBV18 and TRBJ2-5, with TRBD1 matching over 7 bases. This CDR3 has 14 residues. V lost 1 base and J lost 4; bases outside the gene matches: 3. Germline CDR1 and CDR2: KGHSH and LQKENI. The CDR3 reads CASSPQQGTETQYF. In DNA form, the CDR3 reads TGTGCCAGCTCACCACAACAGGGGACAGAGACCCAGTACTTC. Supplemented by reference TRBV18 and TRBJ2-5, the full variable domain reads NAGVMQNPRHLVRRRGQEARLRCSPMKGHSHVYWYRQLPEEGLKFMVYLQKENIIDESGMPKERFSAEFPKEGPSILRIQQVVRGDSAAYFCASSPQQGTETQYFGPGTRLLVL.

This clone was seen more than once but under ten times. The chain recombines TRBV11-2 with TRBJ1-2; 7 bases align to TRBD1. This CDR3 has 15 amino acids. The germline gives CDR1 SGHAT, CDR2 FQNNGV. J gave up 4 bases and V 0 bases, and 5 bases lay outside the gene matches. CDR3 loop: CASSLDPGQVYGYTF. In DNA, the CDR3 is TGTGCCAGCAGCTTAGACCCAGGACAGGTCTATGGCTACACCTTC. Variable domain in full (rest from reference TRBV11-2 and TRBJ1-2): EAGVAQSPRYKIIEKRQSVAFWCNPISGHATLYWYQQILGQGPKLLIQFQNNGVVDDSQLPKDRFSAERLKGVDSTLKIQPAKLEDSAVYLCASSLDPGQVYGYTFGSGTRLTVV.

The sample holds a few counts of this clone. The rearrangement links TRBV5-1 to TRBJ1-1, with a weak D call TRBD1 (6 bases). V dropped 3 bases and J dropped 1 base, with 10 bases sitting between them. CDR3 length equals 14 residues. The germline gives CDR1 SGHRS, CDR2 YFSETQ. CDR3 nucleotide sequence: TGCGCCAGCAGCTGGGGGGGCCCGAACACTGAAGCTTTCTTT. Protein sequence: CASSWGGPNTEAFF. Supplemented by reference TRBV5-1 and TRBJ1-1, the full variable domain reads KAGVTQTPRYLIKTRGQQVTLSCSPISGHRSVSWYQQTPGQGLQFLFEYFSETQRNKGNFPGRFSGRQFSNSRSEMNVSTLELGDSALYLCASSWGGPNTEAFFGQGTRLTVV.

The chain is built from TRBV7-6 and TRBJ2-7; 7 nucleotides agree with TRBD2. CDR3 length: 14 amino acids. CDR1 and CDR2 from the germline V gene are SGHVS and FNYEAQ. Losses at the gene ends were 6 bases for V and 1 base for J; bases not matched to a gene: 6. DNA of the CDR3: TGTGCCAGCAGACGGGGAGGGTCATCCTACGAGCAGTACTTC. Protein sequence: CASRRGGSSYEQYF.

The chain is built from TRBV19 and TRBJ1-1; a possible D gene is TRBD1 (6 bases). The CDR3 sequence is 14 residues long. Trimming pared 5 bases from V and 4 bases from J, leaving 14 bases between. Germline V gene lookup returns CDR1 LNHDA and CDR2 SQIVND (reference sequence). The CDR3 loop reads CASSFRGAGTEAFF. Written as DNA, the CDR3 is TGTGCCAGTAGTTTCCGGGGGGCCGGCACTGAAGCTTTCTTT. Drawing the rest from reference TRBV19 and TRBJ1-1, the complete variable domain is DGGITQSPKYLFRKEGQNVTLSCEQNLNHDAMYWYRQDPGQGLRLIYYSQIVNDFQKGDIAEGYSVSREKKESFPLTVTSAQKNPTAFYLCASSFRGAGTEAFFGQGTRLTVV.

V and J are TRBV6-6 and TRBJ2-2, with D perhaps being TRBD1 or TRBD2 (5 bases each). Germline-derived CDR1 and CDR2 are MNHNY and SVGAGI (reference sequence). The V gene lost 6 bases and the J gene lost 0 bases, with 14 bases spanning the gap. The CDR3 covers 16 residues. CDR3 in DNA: TGTGCCAGCAGCCGAACCGGGACCTCGAACACCGGGGAGCTGTTTTTT. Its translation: CASSRTGTSNTGELFF.

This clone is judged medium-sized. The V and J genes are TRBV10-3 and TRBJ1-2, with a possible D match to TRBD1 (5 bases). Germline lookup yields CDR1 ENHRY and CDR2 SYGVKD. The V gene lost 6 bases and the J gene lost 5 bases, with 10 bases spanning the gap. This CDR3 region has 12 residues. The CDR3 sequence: CAISAGSYGYTF. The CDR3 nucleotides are TGTGCCATCAGCGCAGGGTCGTATGGCTACACCTTC.

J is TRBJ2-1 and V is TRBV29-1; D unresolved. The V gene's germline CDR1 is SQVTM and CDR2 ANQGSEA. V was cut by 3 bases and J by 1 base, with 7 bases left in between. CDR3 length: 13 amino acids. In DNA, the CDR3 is TGCAGCGTTGATCCGGGTTCCTACAATGAGCAGTTCTTC. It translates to CSVDPGSYNEQFF.

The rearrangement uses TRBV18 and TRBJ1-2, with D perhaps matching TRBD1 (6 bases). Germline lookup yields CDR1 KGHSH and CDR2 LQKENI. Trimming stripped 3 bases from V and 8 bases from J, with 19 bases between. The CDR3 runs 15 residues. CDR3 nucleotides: TGTGCCAGCTCACCTCCTTCGAGGGGGGCAGGAGGCTACACCTTC. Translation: CASSPPSRGAGGYTF.

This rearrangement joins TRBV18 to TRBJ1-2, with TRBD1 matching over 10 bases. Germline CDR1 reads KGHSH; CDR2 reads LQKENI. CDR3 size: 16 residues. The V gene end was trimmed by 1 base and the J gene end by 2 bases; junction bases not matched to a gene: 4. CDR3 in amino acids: CASSPRGQGLNYGYTF. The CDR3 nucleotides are TGTGCCAGCTCACCACGGGGACAGGGGTTAAACTATGGCTACACCTTC. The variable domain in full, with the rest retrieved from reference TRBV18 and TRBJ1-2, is NAGVMQNPRHLVRRRGQEARLRCSPMKGHSHVYWYRQLPEEGLKFMVYLQKENIIDESGMPKERFSAEFPKEGPSILRIQQVVRGDSAAYFCASSPRGQGLNYGYTFGSGTRLTVV.

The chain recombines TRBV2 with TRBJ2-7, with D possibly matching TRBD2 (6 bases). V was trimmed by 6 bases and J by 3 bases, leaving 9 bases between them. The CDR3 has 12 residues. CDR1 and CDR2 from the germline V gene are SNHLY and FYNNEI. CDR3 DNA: TGTGCCAGCAGAGGCGGGGTCTACGAGCAGTACTTC. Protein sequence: CASRGGVYEQYF.

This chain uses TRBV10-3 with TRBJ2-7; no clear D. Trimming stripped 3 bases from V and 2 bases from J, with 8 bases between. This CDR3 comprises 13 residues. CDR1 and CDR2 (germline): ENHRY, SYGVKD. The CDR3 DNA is TGTGCCATCAGTGATGAGATTGCCTACGAGCAGTACTTC. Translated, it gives CAISDEIAYEQYF.

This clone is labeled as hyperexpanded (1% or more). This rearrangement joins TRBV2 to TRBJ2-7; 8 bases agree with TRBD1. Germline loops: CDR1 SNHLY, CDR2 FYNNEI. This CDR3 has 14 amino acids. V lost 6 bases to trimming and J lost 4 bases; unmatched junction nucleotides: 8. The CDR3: CASRPQGAAYEQYF. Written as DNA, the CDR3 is TGTGCCAGCAGGCCCCAGGGGGCGGCTTACGAGCAGTACTTC.

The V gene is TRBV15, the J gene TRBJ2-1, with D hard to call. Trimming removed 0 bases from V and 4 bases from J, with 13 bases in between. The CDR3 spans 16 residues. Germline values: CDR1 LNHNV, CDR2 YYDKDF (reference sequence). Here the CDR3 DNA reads TGTGCCACCAGCAGAGATTCCACGTCTCTTTACAATGAGCAGTTCTTC. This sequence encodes CATSRDSTSLYNEQFF.

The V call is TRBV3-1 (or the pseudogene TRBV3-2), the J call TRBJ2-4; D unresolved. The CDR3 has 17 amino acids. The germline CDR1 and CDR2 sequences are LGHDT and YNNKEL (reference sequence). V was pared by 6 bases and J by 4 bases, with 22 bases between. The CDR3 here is CASRSGPICKEKNIQYF. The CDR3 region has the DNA TGTGCCAGCAGATCGGGTCCCATTTGCAAAGAAAAAAACATTCAGTACTTC.

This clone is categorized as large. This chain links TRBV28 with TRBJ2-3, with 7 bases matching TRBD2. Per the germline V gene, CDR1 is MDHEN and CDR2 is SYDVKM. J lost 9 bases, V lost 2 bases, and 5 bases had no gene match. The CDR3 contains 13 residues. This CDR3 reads CASSLQGAGTQYF. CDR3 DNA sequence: TGTGCCAGCAGTTTACAGGGAGCGGGAACGCAGTATTTT. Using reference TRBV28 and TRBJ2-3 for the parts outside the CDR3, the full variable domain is DVKVTQSSRYLVKRTGEKVFLECVQDMDHENMFWYRQDPGLGLRLIYFSYDVKMKEKGDIPEGYSVSREKKERFSLILESASTNQTSMYLCASSLQGAGTQYFGPGTRLTVL.

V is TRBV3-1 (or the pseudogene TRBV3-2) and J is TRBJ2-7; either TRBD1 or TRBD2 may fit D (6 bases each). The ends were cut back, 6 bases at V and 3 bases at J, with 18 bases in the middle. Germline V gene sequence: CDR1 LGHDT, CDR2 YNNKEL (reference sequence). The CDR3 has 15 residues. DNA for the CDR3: TGTGCCAGCAGTCCGGGGGACGTAGGGGGCTACGAGCAGTACTTC. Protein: CASSPGDVGGYEQYF.

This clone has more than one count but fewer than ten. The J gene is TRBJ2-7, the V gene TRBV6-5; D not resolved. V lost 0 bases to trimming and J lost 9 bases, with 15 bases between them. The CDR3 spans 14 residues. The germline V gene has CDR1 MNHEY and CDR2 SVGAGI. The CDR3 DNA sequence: TGTGCCAGCAGTTACTCGAAAAACCTCGGTGGGCAGTACTTC. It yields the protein CASSYSKNLGGQYF.

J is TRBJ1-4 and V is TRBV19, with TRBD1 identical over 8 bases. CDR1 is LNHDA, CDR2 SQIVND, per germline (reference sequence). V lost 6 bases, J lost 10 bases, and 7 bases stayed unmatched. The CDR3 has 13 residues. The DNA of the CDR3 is TGTGCCAGTAGGCGACAGGGGTGGGGAAAACTGTTTTTT. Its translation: CASRRQGWGKLFF.

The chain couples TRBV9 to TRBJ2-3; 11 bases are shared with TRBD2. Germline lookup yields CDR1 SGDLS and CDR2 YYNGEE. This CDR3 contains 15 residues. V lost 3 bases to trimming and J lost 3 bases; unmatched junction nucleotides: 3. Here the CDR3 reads CASSGSGRATDTQYF. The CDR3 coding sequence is TGTGCCAGCAGCGGTAGCGGGAGGGCAACAGATACGCAGTATTTT.